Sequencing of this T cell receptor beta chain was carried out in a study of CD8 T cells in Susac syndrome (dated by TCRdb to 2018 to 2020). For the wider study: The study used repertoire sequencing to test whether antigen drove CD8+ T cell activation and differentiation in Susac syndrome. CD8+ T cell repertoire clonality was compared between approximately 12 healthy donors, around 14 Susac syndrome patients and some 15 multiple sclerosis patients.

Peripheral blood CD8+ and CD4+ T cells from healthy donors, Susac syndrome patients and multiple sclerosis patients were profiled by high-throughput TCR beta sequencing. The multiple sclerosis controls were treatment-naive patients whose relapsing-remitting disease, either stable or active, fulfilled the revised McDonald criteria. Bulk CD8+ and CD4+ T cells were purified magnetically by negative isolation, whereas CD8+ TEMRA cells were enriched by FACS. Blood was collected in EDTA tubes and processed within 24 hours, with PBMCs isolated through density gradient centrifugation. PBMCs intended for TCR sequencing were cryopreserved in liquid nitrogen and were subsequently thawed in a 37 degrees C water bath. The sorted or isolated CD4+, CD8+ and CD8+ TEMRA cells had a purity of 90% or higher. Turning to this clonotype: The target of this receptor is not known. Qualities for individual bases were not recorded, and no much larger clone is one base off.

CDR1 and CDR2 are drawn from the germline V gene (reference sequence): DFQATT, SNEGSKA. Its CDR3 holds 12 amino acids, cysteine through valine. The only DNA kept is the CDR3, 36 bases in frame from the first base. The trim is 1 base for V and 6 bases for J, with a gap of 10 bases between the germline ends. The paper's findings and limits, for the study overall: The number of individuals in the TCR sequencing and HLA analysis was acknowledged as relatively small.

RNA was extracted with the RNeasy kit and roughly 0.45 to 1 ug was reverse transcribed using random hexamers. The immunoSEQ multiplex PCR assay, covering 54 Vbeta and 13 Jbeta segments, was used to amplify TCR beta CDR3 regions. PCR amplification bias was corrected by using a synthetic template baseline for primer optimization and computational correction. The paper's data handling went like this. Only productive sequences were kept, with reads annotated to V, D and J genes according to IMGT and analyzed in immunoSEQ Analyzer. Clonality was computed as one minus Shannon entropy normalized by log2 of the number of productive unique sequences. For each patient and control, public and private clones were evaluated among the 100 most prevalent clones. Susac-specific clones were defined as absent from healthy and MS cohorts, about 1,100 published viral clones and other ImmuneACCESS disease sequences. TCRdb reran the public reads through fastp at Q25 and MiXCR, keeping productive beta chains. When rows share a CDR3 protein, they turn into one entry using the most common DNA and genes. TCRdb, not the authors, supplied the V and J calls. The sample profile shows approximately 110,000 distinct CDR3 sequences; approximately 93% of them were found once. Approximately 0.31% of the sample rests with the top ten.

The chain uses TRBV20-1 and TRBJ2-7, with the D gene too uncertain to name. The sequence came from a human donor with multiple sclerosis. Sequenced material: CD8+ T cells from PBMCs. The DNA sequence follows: TGCAGTGCTAGAGGCGCGTTGGGCGAGCAGTACGTC. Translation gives CSARGALGEQYV.